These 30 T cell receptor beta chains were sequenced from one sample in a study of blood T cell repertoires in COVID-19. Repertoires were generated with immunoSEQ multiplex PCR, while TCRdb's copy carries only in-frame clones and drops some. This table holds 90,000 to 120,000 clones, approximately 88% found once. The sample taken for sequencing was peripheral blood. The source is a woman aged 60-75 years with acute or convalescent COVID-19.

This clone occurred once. CDR3 protein: CASSDLGLRAGELFF. The CDR3 DNA follows: TGTGCCAGCAGTGATCTGGGGCTCCGGGCCGGGGAGCTGTTTTTT. J is TRBJ2-2 and V is TRBV2, with D possibly TRBD1 on 5 matching bases. Germline V gives CDR1 SNHLY, CDR2 FYNNEI. CDR3 size: 15 residues. Trimming shortened V by 3 bases and J by 6 bases, and 14 bases separated the two germline ends.

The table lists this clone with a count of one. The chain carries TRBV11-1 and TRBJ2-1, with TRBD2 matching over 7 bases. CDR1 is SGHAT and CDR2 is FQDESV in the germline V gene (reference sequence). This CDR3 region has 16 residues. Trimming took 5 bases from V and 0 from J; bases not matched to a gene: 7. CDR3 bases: TGTGCCAGCAGCCTAGGAGCGGGAAGCTCCTACAATGAGCAGTTCTTC. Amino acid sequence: CASSLGAGSSYNEQFF.

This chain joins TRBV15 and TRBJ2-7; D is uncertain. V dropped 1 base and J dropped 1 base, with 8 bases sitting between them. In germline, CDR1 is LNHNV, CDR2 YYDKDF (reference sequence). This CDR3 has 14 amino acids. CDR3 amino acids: CATSRVRGSYEQYF. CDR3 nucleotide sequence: TGTGCCACCAGCAGAGTTCGCGGATCCTACGAGCAGTACTTC.

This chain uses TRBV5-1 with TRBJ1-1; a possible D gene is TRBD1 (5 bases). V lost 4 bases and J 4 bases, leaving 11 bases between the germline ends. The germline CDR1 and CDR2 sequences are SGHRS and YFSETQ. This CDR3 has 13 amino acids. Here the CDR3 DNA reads TGCGCCAGCAGCGCTAGGGGAGGCACTGAAGCTTTCTTT. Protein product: CASSARGGTEAFF.

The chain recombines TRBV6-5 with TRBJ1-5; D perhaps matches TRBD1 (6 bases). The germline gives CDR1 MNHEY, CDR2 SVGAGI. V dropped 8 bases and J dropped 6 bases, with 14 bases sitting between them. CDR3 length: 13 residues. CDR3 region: CASGLGAFQPQHF. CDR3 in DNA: TGTGCCAGCGGCCTGGGGGCCTTTCAGCCCCAGCATTTT.

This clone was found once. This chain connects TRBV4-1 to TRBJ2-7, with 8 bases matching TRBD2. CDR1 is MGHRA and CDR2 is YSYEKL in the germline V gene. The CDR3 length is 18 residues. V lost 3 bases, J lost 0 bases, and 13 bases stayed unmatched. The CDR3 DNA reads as TGCGCCAGCAGCCATTCCCTTCTCGACGGGACTAGCTCCTACGAGCAGTACTTC. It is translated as CASSHSLLDGTSSYEQYF.

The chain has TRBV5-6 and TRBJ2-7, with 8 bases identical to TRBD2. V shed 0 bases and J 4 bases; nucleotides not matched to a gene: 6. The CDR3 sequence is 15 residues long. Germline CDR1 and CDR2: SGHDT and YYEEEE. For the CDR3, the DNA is TGTGCCAGCAGCTTGGGGAGCGGGAGTACATACGAGCAGTACGTC. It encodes CASSLGSGSTYEQYV.

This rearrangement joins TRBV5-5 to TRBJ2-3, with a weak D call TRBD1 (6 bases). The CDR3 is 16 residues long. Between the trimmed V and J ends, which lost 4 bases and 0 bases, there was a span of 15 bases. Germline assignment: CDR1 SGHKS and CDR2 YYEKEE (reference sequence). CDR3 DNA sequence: TGTGCCAGCAGCCCGGCCCGGACAGCTAGCACAGATACGCAGTATTTT. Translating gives CASSPARTASTDTQYF.

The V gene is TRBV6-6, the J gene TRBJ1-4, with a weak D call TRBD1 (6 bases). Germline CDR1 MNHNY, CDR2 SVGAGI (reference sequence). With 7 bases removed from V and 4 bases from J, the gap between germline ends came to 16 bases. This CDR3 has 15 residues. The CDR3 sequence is CASNSGGAGNEKLFF. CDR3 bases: TGTGCCAGCAACTCTGGGGGCGCGGGTAATGAAAAACTGTTTTTT.

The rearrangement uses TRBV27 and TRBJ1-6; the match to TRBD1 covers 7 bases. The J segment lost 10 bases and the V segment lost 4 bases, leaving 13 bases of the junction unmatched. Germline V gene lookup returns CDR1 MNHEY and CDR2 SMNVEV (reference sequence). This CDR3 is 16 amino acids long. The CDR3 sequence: CASSYTRQGFKSPLHF. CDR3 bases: TGTGCCAGCAGTTATACCAGACAGGGTTTTAAATCACCCCTCCACTTT.

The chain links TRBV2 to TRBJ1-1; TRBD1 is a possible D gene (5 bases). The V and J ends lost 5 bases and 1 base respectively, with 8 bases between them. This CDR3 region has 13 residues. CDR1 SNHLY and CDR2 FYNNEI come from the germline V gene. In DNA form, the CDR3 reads TGTGCCAGCAGTTGGACACAGAACACTGAAGCTTTCTTT. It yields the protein CASSWTQNTEAFF.

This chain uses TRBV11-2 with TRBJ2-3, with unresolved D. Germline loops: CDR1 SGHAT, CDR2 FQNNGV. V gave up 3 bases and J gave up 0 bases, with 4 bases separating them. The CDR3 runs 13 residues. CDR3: CASSFGSTDTQYF. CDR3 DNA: TGTGCCAGCAGCTTCGGGAGCACAGATACGCAGTATTTT. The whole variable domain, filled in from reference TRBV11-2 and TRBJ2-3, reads EAGVAQSPRYKIIEKRQSVAFWCNPISGHATLYWYQQILGQGPKLLIQFQNNGVVDDSQLPKDRFSAERLKGVDSTLKIQPAKLEDSAVYLCASSFGSTDTQYFGPGTRLTVL.

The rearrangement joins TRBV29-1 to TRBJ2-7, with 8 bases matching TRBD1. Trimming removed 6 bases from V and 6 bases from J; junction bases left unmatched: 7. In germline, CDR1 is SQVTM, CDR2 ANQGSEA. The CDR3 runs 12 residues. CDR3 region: CSVSGGAGEQYF. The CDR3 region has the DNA TGCAGCGTCTCAGGGGGCGCCGGCGAGCAGTACTTC.

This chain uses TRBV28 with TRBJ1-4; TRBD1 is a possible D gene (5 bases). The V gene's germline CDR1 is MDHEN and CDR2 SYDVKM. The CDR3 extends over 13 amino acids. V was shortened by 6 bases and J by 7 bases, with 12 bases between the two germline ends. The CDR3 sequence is CASSPRAPEKLFF. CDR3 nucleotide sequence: TGTGCCAGCAGCCCCAGGGCCCCTGAAAAACTGTTTTTT.

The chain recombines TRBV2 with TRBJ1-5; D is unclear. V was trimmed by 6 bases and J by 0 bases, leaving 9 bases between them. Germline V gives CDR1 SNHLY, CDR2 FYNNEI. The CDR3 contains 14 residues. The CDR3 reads CASRPGNSNQPQHF. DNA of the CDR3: TGTGCCAGCAGGCCGGGAAATAGCAATCAGCCCCAGCATTTT.

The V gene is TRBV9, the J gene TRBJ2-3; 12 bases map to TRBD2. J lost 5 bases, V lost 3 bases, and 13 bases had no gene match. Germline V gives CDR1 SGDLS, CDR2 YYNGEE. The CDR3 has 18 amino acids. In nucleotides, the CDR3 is TGTGCCAGCAGCGCCCGACTAGCGGGAGTTTCTTGGGGAGATACGCAGTATTTT. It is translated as CASSARLAGVSWGDTQYF.

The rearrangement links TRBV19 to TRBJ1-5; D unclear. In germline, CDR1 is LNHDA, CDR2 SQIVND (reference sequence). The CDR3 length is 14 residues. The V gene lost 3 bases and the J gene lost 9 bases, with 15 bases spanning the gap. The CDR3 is CASSMARAWVPQHF. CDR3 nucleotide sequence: TGTGCCAGTAGTATGGCGAGGGCATGGGTGCCCCAGCATTTT.

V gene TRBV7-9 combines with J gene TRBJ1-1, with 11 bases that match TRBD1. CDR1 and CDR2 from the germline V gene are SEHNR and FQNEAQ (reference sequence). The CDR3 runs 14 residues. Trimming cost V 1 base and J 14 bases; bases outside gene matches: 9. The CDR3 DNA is TGTGCCAGCAGCTTAGATTCCCCGGGACAGGGGGGGTTCTTT. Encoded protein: CASSLDSPGQGGFF.

CDR3 loop: CASSEPGTGGVAKLFF. CDR3 in DNA: TGTGCCAGCAGTGAACCTGGGACAGGGGGCGTAGCGAAACTGTTTTTT. This sequence joins TRBV25-1 and TRBJ1-4; TRBD1 matches at 12 bases. In germline, CDR1 is MGHDK, CDR2 SYGVNS. CDR3 length equals 16 residues. The V gene end was trimmed by 2 bases and the J gene end by 11 bases; junction bases not matched to a gene: 9.

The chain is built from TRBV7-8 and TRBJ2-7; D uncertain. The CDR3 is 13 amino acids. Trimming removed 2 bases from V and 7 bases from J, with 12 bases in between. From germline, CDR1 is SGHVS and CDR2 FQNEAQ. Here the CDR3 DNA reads TGTGCCAGCAGCTTAAACGTGGCCGGGGAGCAGTACGTC. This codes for CASSLNVAGEQYV.

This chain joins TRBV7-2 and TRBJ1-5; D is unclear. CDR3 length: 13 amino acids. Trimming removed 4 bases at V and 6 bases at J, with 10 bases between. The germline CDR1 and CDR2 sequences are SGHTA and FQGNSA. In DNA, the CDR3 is TGTGCCAGCAGCTCTTGGGGAGGTCAGCCCCAGCATTTT. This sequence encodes CASSSWGGQPQHF.

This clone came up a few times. The CDR3 DNA sequence: TGTGCCAGCAGCGTTGACAGGGGGAACTATGGCTACACCTTC. It specifies CASSVDRGNYGYTF. The rearrangement links TRBV6-5 to TRBJ1-2, with TRBD1 matching over 9 bases. Germline V gives CDR1 MNHEY, CDR2 SVGAGI. The CDR3 extends over 14 amino acids. Losses at the gene ends were 6 bases for V and 2 bases for J; bases not matched to a gene: 4.

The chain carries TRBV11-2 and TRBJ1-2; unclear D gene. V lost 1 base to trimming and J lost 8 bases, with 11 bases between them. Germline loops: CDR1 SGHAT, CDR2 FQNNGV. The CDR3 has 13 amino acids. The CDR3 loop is CASSLGPSLGYTF. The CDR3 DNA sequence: TGTGCCAGCAGCTTAGGGCCCTCTCTGGGCTACACCTTC.

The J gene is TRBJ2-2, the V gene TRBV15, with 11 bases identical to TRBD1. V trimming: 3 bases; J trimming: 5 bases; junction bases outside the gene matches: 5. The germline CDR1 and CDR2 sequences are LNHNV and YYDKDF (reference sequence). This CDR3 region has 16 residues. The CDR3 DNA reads TGTGCCACCAGCAGCGGACAGGGGGCCCTTACCGGGGAGCTGTTTTTT. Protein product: CATSSGQGALTGELFF.

The CDR3 is CASSRRSNQPQHF. The CDR3, as DNA: TGTGCCAGCAGTAGGCGGAGCAATCAGCCCCAGCATTTT. This rearrangement joins TRBV6-5 to TRBJ1-5; no clear D. The length of the CDR3 is 13 residues. Trimming cost V 5 bases and J 1 base, with 6 bases left between them. The V gene's germline CDR1 is MNHEY and CDR2 SVGAGI.

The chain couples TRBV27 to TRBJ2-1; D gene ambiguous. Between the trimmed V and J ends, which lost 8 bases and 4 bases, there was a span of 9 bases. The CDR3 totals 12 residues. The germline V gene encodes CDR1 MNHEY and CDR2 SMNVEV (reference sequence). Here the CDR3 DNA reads TGTGCCAGCTGGGCGTTTTACAATGAGCAGTTCTTC. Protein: CASWAFYNEQFF.

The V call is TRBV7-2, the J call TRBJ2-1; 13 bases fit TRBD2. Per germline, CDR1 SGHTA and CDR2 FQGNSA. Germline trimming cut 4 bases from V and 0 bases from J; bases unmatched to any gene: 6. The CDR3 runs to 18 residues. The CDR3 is CASSSGLAGDRSYNEQFF. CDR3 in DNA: TGTGCCAGCAGCTCCGGACTAGCGGGAGACCGCTCCTACAATGAGCAGTTCTTC.

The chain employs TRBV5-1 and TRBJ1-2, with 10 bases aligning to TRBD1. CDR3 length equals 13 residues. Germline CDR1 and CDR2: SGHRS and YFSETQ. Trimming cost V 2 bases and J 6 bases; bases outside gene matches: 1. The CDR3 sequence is CASSFGQGDGYTF. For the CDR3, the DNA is TGCGCCAGCAGCTTTGGACAGGGGGATGGCTACACCTTC.

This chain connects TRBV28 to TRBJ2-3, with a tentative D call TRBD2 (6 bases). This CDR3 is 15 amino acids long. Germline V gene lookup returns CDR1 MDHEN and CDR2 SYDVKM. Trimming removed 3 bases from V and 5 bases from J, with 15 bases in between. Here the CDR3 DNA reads TGTGCCAGCAGTTTTACCGGGAGTCATAGAGATACGCAGTATTTT. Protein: CASSFTGSHRDTQYF.

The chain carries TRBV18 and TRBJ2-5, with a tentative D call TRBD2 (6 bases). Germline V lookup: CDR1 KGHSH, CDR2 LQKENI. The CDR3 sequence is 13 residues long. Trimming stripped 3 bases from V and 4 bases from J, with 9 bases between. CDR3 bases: TGTGCCAGCTCACCGGGACTTCGAGAGACCCAGTACTTC. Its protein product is CASSPGLRETQYF. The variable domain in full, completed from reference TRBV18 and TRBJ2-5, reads NAGVMQNPRHLVRRRGQEARLRCSPMKGHSHVYWYRQLPEEGLKFMVYLQKENIIDESGMPKERFSAEFPKEGPSILRIQQVVRGDSAAYFCASSPGLRETQYFGPGTRLLVL.